Below, 27 T cell receptor beta chains from the same sample are listed, as sequenced in a study of blood T cell repertoires in COVID-19. TCRdb keeps only in-frame clones here, not all; method: immunoSEQ multiplex PCR. This repertoire shows tens of thousands of clones, 70% to 90% found once; its top ten account for around 10%. Material for sequencing was peripheral blood. The receptors originated from a human donor in a cohort sampled during active COVID-19. The donor label of this sample is uncertain.

DNA of the CDR3: TGCGCCAGCAGCCAAGGGACAGGGAGGAGAGCTAGCGGGACCTACAATGAGCAGTTCTTC. Amino acids: CASSQGTGRRASGTYNEQFF. This chain joins TRBV4-1 and TRBJ2-1; possible D gene TRBD2, 9 bases. This CDR3 is built from 20 residues. CDR1 is MGHRA and CDR2 is YSYEKL in the germline V gene. The V gene lost 1 base and the J gene lost 2 bases, with 24 bases spanning the gap.

The chain employs TRBV6-2 or TRBV6-3 and TRBJ2-1; the match to TRBD2 covers 10 bases. This CDR3 has 13 residues. The junction had 8 bases not matched to a gene; V was cut back by 6 bases and J by 12 bases. Per germline, CDR1 MNHEY and CDR2 SVGEGT. CDR3 residues: CASSRTSGVGQFF. CDR3 nucleotide sequence: TGTGCCAGCAGCCGAACTAGCGGGGTGGGGCAGTTCTTC.

CDR3 DNA sequence: TGCGCCAGCAGCTTGGCCATTGGGGGCGGGTATCAAGAGACCCAGTACTTC. Translation: CASSLAIGGGYQETQYF. This chain joins TRBV5-1 and TRBJ2-5; TRBD1 is a possible D gene (6 bases). The CDR3 has 17 residues. Per the germline V gene, CDR1 is SGHRS and CDR2 is YFSETQ. V shed 0 bases and J shed 2 bases, with 17 bases lying between them.

The chain uses TRBV21-1 and TRBJ1-2; the table's D call, TRBD1, was not checked against the DNA. TRBV21-1 is noted as a pseudogene. This CDR3 spans 12 amino acids. CDR3 coding DNA: TGTGCCAGCAGCAAAGGGGGCAGGAGCTACACCTTC. The encoded protein is CASSKGGRSYTF.

This chain uses TRBV5-6 with TRBJ2-4; D gene uncertain. From germline, CDR1 is SGHDT and CDR2 YYEEEE. V was pared by 0 bases and J by 0 bases, with 7 bases between. This CDR3 has 15 residues. The CDR3 sequence is CASSLAGLAKNIQYF. The CDR3 nucleotides are TGTGCCAGCAGCTTGGCCGGGTTAGCCAAAAACATTCAGTACTTC.

V gene TRBV30 combines with J gene TRBJ2-3; possible D gene TRBD2, 5 bases. This CDR3 is built from 14 residues. The V end was cut by 5 bases, the J end by 0 bases, with 12 bases between. Germline lookup yields CDR1 GTSNPN and CDR2 SVGIG (reference sequence). The CDR3 sequence: CAWRRETSTDTQYF. The DNA for the CDR3 is TGTGCCTGGCGAAGGGAGACTAGCACAGATACGCAGTATTTT.

This clone came up a few times. The chain carries TRBV18 and TRBJ2-1, with D perhaps TRBD2 (6 bases). Trimming took 4 bases from V and 0 from J, leaving 19 bases between them. The CDR3 is made up of 18 amino acids. Germline CDR1 is KGHSH and CDR2 is LQKENI. CDR3 sequence reads: CASSLPRGAGSSYNEQFF. CDR3 DNA sequence: TGTGCCAGCTCACTACCGCGCGGGGCGGGTAGCTCCTACAATGAGCAGTTCTTC.

The chain links TRBV18 to TRBJ1-2; D is possibly TRBD1 (5 bases). From germline, CDR1 is KGHSH and CDR2 LQKENI. The ends were cut back, 5 bases at V and 0 bases at J, with 10 bases in the middle. This CDR3 is built from 14 residues. CDR3 nucleotide sequence: TGTGCCAGCTCAACTGACAGTTCTAACTATGGCTACACCTTC. Translation gives CASSTDSSNYGYTF. Looking up the rest from reference TRBV18 and TRBJ1-2 gives the full variable domain: NAGVMQNPRHLVRRRGQEARLRCSPMKGHSHVYWYRQLPEEGLKFMVYLQKENIIDESGMPKERFSAEFPKEGPSILRIQQVVRGDSAAYFCASSTDSSNYGYTFGSGTRLTVV.

The chain carries TRBV2 and TRBJ1-1; 7 bases are shared with TRBD1. The CDR3 has 13 amino acids. CDR1 is SNHLY, CDR2 FYNNEI, per germline. J was trimmed by 0 bases and V by 7 bases; bases with no gene match: 2. The CDR3 DNA follows: TGTGCCAGCAAGGGGGCCATGAACACTGAAGCTTTCTTT. Encoded protein: CASKGAMNTEAFF. Based on the CDR3 plus reference TRBV2 and TRBJ1-1, the full variable domain is EPEVTQTPSHQVTQMGQEVILRCVPISNHLYFYWYRQILGQKVEFLVSFYNNEISEKSEIFDDQFSVERPDGSNFTLKIRSTKLEDSAMYFCASKGAMNTEAFFGQGTRLTVV.

This clone came up a few times. The rearrangement links TRBV9 to TRBJ1-6, with a weak D call TRBD1 (5 bases). Trimming removed 0 bases from V and 5 bases from J, with 9 bases in between. CDR3 length: 15 amino acids. Germline lookup yields CDR1 SGDLS and CDR2 YYNGEE. As DNA, the CDR3 is TGTGCCAGCAGCGTAGGTCCAGGGCATAATTCACCCCTCCACTTT. It encodes CASSVGPGHNSPLHF.

V and J are TRBV7-9 and TRBJ2-5, with D unresolved. The ends were cut back, 3 bases at V and 4 bases at J, with 3 bases in the middle. Germline V gene data show CDR1 as SEHNR and CDR2 as FQNEAQ (reference sequence). The length of the CDR3 is 11 residues. Here the CDR3 reads CASSLAETQYF. The CDR3 bases are TGTGCCAGCAGCTTGGCAGAGACCCAGTACTTC.

The rearrangement links TRBV2 to TRBJ1-4; D remains ambiguous. Germline assignment: CDR1 SNHLY and CDR2 FYNNEI. This CDR3 is 12 amino acids long. V shed 7 bases and J shed 8 bases, with 11 bases lying between them. As DNA, the CDR3 is TGTGCCAGCACGACCCACGGGGAAAAACTGTTTTTT. Translating gives CASTTHGEKLFF.

Only a few counts were recorded for this clone. This chain links TRBV2 with TRBJ1-5; D perhaps matches TRBD1 (5 bases). With 7 bases removed from V and 6 bases from J, the gap between germline ends came to 22 bases. Germline V gene lookup returns CDR1 SNHLY and CDR2 FYNNEI. This CDR3 is built from 16 residues. The CDR3 here is CASTLWGGKSGQPQHF. In nucleotides, the CDR3 is TGTGCCAGCACCTTATGGGGGGGGAAGTCGGGTCAGCCCCAGCATTTT. The full variable domain, in which reference TRBV2 and TRBJ1-5 provide the parts outside the CDR3, is EPEVTQTPSHQVTQMGQEVILRCVPISNHLYFYWYRQILGQKVEFLVSFYNNEISEKSEIFDDQFSVERPDGSNFTLKIRSTKLEDSAMYFCASTLWGGKSGQPQHFGDGTRLSIL.

The chain combines TRBV27 with TRBJ1-2; D not certain. The CDR3 runs to 16 residues. From germline, CDR1 is MNHEY and CDR2 SMNVEV (reference sequence). Trimming took 6 bases from V and 8 from J, leaving 25 bases between them. The CDR3 loop reads CASSLTPRGPRSGYTF. CDR3 bases: TGTGCCAGCAGCCTTACCCCTCGAGGGCCCCGGAGCGGCTACACCTTC.

The rearrangement links TRBV6-6 to TRBJ1-5; TRBD1 matches 7 bases. From germline, CDR1 is MNHNY and CDR2 SVGAGI (reference sequence). The CDR3 is made up of 14 amino acids. V trimming: 6 bases; J trimming: 6 bases; junction bases outside the gene matches: 8. In DNA, the CDR3 is TGTGCCAGCAGCTCCGACAGGGTGGCTCAGCCCCAGCATTTT. Translating it yields CASSSDRVAQPQHF.

The CDR3 protein is CASSGLAGGTGELFF. CDR3 DNA sequence: TGCGCCAGCAGCGGACTAGCGGGAGGAACCGGGGAGCTGTTTTTT. The chain carries TRBV5-1 and TRBJ2-2; 14 bases align to TRBD2. The CDR3 loop spans 15 amino acids. The V and J ends lost 4 bases and 5 bases, in that order; junction bases with no gene match: 1. The V gene's germline CDR1 is SGHRS and CDR2 YFSETQ. The full variable domain, rest sourced from reference TRBV5-1 and TRBJ2-2, is KAGVTQTPRYLIKTRGQQVTLSCSPISGHRSVSWYQQTPGQGLQFLFEYFSETQRNKGNFPGRFSGRQFSNSRSEMNVSTLELGDSALYLCASSGLAGGTGELFFGEGSRLTVL.

The chain combines TRBV30 with TRBJ2-1; no definite D call. V was pared by 4 bases and J by 4 bases, with 11 bases between. The length of the CDR3 is 13 residues. Germline CDR1 is GTSNPN and CDR2 is SVGIG (reference sequence). CDR3 coding DNA: TGTGCCTGGACCGCCCGGGTGTACAATGAGCAGTTCTTC. Encoded protein: CAWTARVYNEQFF. The entire variable domain, with the rest obtained from reference TRBV30 and TRBJ2-1, is as follows: SQTIHQWPATLVQPVGSPLSLECTVEGTSNPNLYWYRQAAGRGLQLLFYSVGIGQISSEVPQNLSASRPQDRQFILSSKKLLLSDSGFYLCAWTARVYNEQFFGPGTRLTVL.

The CDR3 spells CASSFTGPVDEAFF. For the CDR3, the DNA is TGTGCCAGCAGCTTTACAGGCCCCGTAGACGAAGCTTTCTTT. The chain joins TRBV11-3 to TRBJ1-1, with D possibly being TRBD1 (5 bases). V lost 3 bases to trimming and J lost 8 bases, with 16 bases between them. The CDR3 runs 14 residues. CDR1 SGHNT and CDR2 YENEEA come from the germline V gene.

The genes are TRBV5-4 and TRBJ2-5, with 8 bases lining up with TRBD2. The length of the CDR3 is 14 residues. The V gene end was trimmed by 6 bases and the J gene end by 4 bases; junction bases not matched to a gene: 8. The germline V gene encodes CDR1 SGHNT and CDR2 YYREEE (reference sequence). Written as DNA, the CDR3 is TGTGCCAGCAACTCGGCAGCGGGAGCAGAGACCCAGTACTTC. Its translation: CASNSAAGAETQYF.

The chain combines TRBV27 with TRBJ1-6, with D hard to call. CDR3 length: 19 amino acids. V lost 2 bases, J lost 0 bases, and 17 bases lay in between. CDR1 is MNHEY and CDR2 is SMNVEV in the germline V gene (reference sequence). DNA of the CDR3: TGTGCCAGCAGTTTAAGTGGCTTAGGAGATAGCTCCTATAATTCACCCCTCCACTTT. This translates into CASSLSGLGDSSYNSPLHF.

V is TRBV9 and J is TRBJ2-1; 9 positions agree with TRBD2. The CDR3 spans 16 residues. V lost 4 bases to trimming and J lost 9 bases; unmatched junction nucleotides: 14. Germline V gene data show CDR1 as SGDLS and CDR2 as YYNGEE. The CDR3, as DNA: TGTGCCAGCAGCCGATATGATAGCGGGAGTATTGGTGAGCAGTTCTTC. This encodes CASSRYDSGSIGEQFF.

A single count supports this clone. The genes are TRBV7-9 and TRBJ1-2; 10 bases are shared with TRBD1. The V gene end was trimmed by 4 bases and the J gene end by 4 bases; junction bases not matched to a gene: 9. The germline V gene encodes CDR1 SEHNR and CDR2 FQNEAQ (reference sequence). The CDR3 is 16 amino acids. The CDR3 DNA reads TGTGCCAGCAGCTCCTTGACAGGGGGCGCCTTCTATGGCTACACCTTC. Encoded protein: CASSSLTGGAFYGYTF.

V and J are TRBV19 and TRBJ2-7, with 8 bases aligning to TRBD1. V trimming: 4 bases; J trimming: 0 bases; junction bases outside the gene matches: 5. Germline values: CDR1 LNHDA, CDR2 SQIVND (reference sequence). The CDR3 is 15 amino acids. The CDR3, as DNA: TGTGCCAGTAGTAAAGACAGGGGCAGCTCCTACGAGCAGTACTTC. The encoded protein is CASSKDRGSSYEQYF.

This rearrangement joins TRBV5-4 to TRBJ2-2, with 8 bases aligning to TRBD1. Unmatched junction bases numbered 3, after V lost 1 base and J lost 1 base. The CDR3 runs 16 residues. Germline V gene data show CDR1 as SGHNT and CDR2 as YYREEE (reference sequence). CDR3 bases: TGTGCCAGCAGCTTGTTGACAGGGGAGAACACCGGGGAGCTGTTTTTT. Its translation: CASSLLTGENTGELFF.

The rearrangement uses TRBV2 and TRBJ2-2; 7 positions match TRBD1. V lost 6 bases to trimming and J lost 3 bases; unmatched junction nucleotides: 4. In germline, CDR1 is SNHLY, CDR2 FYNNEI. The CDR3 has 14 residues. In DNA, the CDR3 is TGTGCCAGCAGGGCACAGGGGTACACCGGGGAGCTGTTTTTT. Protein: CASRAQGYTGELFF.

The chain recombines TRBV11-2 with TRBJ2-7; D gene unclear. The CDR3 totals 11 residues. Germline V gene data show CDR1 as SGHAT and CDR2 as FQNNGV. V lost 5 bases, J lost 1 base, and 3 bases lay in between. As DNA, the CDR3 is TGTGCCAGCAGCCCGTCCTACGAGCAGTACTTC. Translation: CASSPSYEQYF.

The rearrangement uses TRBV6-5 and TRBJ1-6, with D unresolved. The CDR3 consists of 15 residues. V lost 6 bases and J lost 9, with 18 bases in between. Germline V gives CDR1 MNHEY, CDR2 SVGAGI. The DNA of the CDR3 is TGTGCCAGCAGAACTACGGGGTTTCTCAGTTCACCCCTCCACTTT. This codes for CASRTTGFLSSPLHF.